This note documents a single T cell receptor (beta chain) sequence. Germline-derived CDR1 and CDR2 are KGHSH and LQKENI. CDR3 size: 14 residues. The V end lost 3 bases, the J end lost 8 bases, and 13 bases lay between the germline ends. Original processing methods: Quantification of nucleated cells was approximated via reference gene primer amplification. The method was immunoSEQ multiplex PCR; TCRdb's version includes in-frame clones alone and lacks a portion of them. V and J calls plus clone size are reproduced from that table; the DNA served to infer D and trimming. Of some 70,000 clones detected, over 70% appear once; the ten largest clones hold roughly 8%. These data originate in a study of blood T cell repertoires in COVID-19. Study at large: The samples span acute and convalescent COVID-19 from the United States, Italy and Spain. In each case, the material was cDNA or gDNA derived from T cells, B-cell-depleted T cells, or PBMCs.

The material sequenced was peripheral blood. The chain combines TRBV18 with TRBJ1-4; maybe TRBD1 (6 bases). This clonotype was obtained from a man in his forties or fifties with active COVID-19. The CDR3 bases are TGTGCCAGCTCACCCGGGGGGCGGAAAGAAAAACTGTTTTTT. Its translation: CASSPGGRKEKLFF.